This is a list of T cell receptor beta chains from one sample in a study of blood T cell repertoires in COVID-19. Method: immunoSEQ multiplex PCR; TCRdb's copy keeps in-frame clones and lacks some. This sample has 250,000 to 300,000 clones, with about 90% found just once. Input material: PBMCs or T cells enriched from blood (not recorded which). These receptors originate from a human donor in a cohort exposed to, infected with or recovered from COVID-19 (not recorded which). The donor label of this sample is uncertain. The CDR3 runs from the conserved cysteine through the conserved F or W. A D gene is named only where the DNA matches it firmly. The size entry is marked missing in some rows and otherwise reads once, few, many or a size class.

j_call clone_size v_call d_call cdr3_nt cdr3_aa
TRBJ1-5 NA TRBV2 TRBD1 TGTGCCAGCAGTGATCCGGGACAGATCAATCAGCCCCAGCATTTT CASSDPGQINQPQHF
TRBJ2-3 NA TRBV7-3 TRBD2 TGTGCCAGCAGCTCCCCGACTAGCGGGGGGACAGATACGCAGTATTTT CASSSPTSGGTDTQYF
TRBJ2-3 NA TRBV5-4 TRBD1 TGTGCCAGCAGCCTGGGGGACAGGGGGCGATCAGATACGCAGTATTTT CASSLGDRGRSDTQYF
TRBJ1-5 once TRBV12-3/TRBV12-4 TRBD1 TGTGCCAGCAAGGACAGGGGGCTTCAGCCCCAGCATTTT CASKDRGLQPQHF
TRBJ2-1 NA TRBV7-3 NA TGTGCCAGCAGCTCTCACGGAGGGTCCTACAATGAGCAGTTCTTC CASSSHGGSYNEQFF
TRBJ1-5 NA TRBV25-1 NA TGTGCCAGCAGTGCCGGCGGAAATCAGCCCCAGCATTTT CASSAGGNQPQHF
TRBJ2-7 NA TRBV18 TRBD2 TGTGCCAGCTCACAAGGACTAGCGGGGGATTACGAGCAGTACTTC CASSQGLAGDYEQYF
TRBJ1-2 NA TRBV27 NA TGTGCCAGCAGTCCCGAGTCTCGAGGCGGCTACACCTTC CASSPESRGGYTF
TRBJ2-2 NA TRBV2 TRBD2 TGTGCCAGCAGATGGCGCGGGGGGTCCACCGGGGAGCTGTTTTTT CASRWRGGSTGELFF
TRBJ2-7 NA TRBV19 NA TGTGCCAGTAGTATCCCTCGCGGGGACGAGCAGTACTTC CASSIPRGDEQYF
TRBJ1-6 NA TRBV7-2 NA TGTGCCAGCAGCTTAGCGGTTAAAGGGAGCGCCTATAATTCACCCCTCCACTTT CASSLAVKGSAYNSPLHF
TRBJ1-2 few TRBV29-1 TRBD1 TGCAGCGTTCTAACCGGGACAGGGTATGGCTACACCTTC CSVLTGTGYGYTF
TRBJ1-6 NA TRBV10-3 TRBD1 TGTGCCATCCGAGACAGGGATCGGGATAATTCACCCCTCCACTTT CAIRDRDRDNSPLHF
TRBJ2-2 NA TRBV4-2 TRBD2 TGTGCCAGCAGCCTCGGGACTAGCGGGGGGGCCGACACCGGGGAGCTGTTTTTT CASSLGTSGGADTGELFF
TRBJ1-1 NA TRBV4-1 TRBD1 TGCGCCAGCAGCTACAAGGGCCCGGGACAGGGCACTGAAGCTTTCTTT CASSYKGPGQGTEAFF
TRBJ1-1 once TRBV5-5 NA TGTGCCAGCAGCCGCGACAGCTACACTGAAGCTTTCTTT CASSRDSYTEAFF
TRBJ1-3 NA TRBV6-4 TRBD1 TGTGCCAGCAGTGACGGGACAGGGGGACAATTCTCTGGAAACACCATATATTTT CASSDGTGGQFSGNTIYF
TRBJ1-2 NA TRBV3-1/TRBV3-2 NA TGTGCCAGCAGCCAAGAGGGGCAGGGCTATGGCTACACCTTC CASSQEGQGYGYTF
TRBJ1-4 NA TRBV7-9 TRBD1 TGTGCCAGCAGCTTGACAGGGGCCGGGGAAAAACTGTTTTTT CASSLTGAGEKLFF
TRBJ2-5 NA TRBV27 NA TGTGCCAGCCGAAAGCCGCCGAGGAGGGGTCCCGGCGAGACCCAGTACTTC CASRKPPRRGPGETQYF
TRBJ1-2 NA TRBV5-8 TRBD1 TGTGCCAGCAGCCCCTCCGGGACAGGGGGCGGTGGCTACACCTTC CASSPSGTGGGGYTF
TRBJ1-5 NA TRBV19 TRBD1 TGTGCCAGTACCGGAAGGGACAGGGTAGGCAATCAGCCCCAGCATTTT CASTGRDRVGNQPQHF
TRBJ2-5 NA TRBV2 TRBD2 TGTGCCAGCAGTGCCTCAGAGCGGGGGGGCCAGGTGACCCAGTACTTC CASSASERGGQVTQYF
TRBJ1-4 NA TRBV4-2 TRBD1 TGTGCCAGCAGCCAAGATGGCCAGGGGGTGGAAAAACTGTTTTTT CASSQDGQGVEKLFF
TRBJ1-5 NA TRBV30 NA TGTGCCTGGAGTGTGGGGGGGCCCGATCAGCCCCAGCATTTT CAWSVGGPDQPQHF
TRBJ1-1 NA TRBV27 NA TGTGCCAGCAGTCGCGCCATCGGACAGATGAACACTGAAGCTTTCTTT CASSRAIGQMNTEAFF
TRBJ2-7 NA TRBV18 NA TGTGCCAGCTCACCACCGGGGCTCTACGAGCAGTACTTC CASSPPGLYEQYF
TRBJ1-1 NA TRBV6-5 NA TGTGCCAGCAGAGCAGGGTTTCAAGCTTTCTTT CASRAGFQAFF
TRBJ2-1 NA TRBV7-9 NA TGTGCCAGCAGCTTAACGGGGGTAGGGAGTGAGCAGTTCTTC CASSLTGVGSEQFF